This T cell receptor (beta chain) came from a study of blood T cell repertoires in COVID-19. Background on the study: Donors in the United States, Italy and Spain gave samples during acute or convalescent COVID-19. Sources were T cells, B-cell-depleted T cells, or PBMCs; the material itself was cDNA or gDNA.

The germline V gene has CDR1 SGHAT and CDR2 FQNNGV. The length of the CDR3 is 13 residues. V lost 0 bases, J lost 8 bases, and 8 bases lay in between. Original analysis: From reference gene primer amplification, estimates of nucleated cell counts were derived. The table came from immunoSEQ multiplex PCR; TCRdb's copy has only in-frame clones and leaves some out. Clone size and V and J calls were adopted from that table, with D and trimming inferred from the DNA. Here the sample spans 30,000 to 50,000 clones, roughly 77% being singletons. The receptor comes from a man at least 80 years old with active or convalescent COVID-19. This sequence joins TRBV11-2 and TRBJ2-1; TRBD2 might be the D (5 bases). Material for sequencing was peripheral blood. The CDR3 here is CASSLDVRDEQFF. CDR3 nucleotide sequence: TGTGCCAGCAGCTTAGATGTGAGGGATGAGCAGTTCTTC.